The subject of this entry is one T cell receptor (beta chain). The sample belongs to a study of radiation and T cells in renal cell carcinoma. Treatment: treatment-naive control, cytoreductive nephrectomy. V gave up 6 bases and J gave up 4 bases, with 10 bases separating them. Per the germline V gene, CDR1 is MDHEN and CDR2 is SYDVKM. The CDR3 is made up of 13 amino acids. Sequencing used immunoSEQ multiplex PCR; TCRdb keeps in-frame clones, though not all of them. The data hold some 25,000 clones, with roughly 50% observed a single time. The sequence was obtained from a middle-aged man with renal cell carcinoma. The chain recombines TRBV28 with TRBJ1-5, with D uncertain. The starting material was tumor tissue, obtained from a patient whose treatment was nephrectomy without radiotherapy. CDR3 loop: CASRPLRNQPQHF. The CDR3 nucleotides read TGTGCCAGCAGACCCCTTAGAAATCAGCCCCAGCATTTT.